The 26 T cell receptor beta chains presented below share a single source sample, sequenced in a study of T cells after yellow fever vaccination. MiXCR was run by TCRdb on the 5' RACE reads, yielding one entry per CDR3 protein. The sample lists roughly 500,000 distinct CDR3 sequences, about 19% occurring once. Sequences were derived from PBMCs, sampled 15 days after the yellow fever booster vaccination. The receptors were sampled from a man aged 30 to 39 who received the YFV17D yellow fever vaccine.

The genes are TRBV10-3 and TRBJ2-7, with 7 bases fitting TRBD1. After removal of 3 bases from V and 2 bases from J, the junction contained 4 bases not matched to a gene. Germline CDR1 ENHRY, CDR2 SYGVKD. This CDR3 comprises 14 residues. This CDR3 reads CAISESGTAYEQYF. The DNA of the CDR3 is TGTGCCATCAGTGAATCCGGGACAGCCTACGAGCAGTACTTC.

This chain joins TRBV5-1 and TRBJ2-2, with 12 bases matching TRBD2. The CDR3 contains 17 residues. Germline lookup yields CDR1 SGHRS and CDR2 YFSETQ. The V and J ends lost 4 bases and 3 bases, in that order; junction bases with no gene match: 7. The CDR3 sequence is CASSLQTSGSHTGELFF. The CDR3 DNA sequence: TGCGCCAGCAGCCTTCAGACTAGCGGGAGCCACACCGGGGAGCTGTTTTTT.

The chain links TRBV4-3 to TRBJ2-4; TRBD2 might be the D (5 bases). Germline V gene sequence: CDR1 LGHNA, CDR2 YSLEER. V lost 4 bases, J lost 0 bases, and 13 bases lay in between. The CDR3 length is 16 residues. This chain's CDR3 is CASSPSESGAKNIQYF. For the CDR3, the DNA is TGCGCCAGCAGCCCCAGTGAAAGCGGAGCCAAAAACATTCAGTACTTC.

CDR3 protein: CASSSTSGGLAEQYF. CDR3 DNA: TGTGCCAGCAGCTCCACCTCAGGGGGACTAGCGGAGCAGTACTTC. This chain uses TRBV7-2 with TRBJ2-7; 10 bases line up with TRBD2. V gave up 4 bases and J gave up 7 bases; unmatched junction bases: 10. This CDR3 has 15 residues. The V gene's germline CDR1 is SGHTA and CDR2 FQGNSA.

This clonotype was detected only a few times. The V gene is TRBV6-2 or TRBV6-3, the J gene TRBJ2-7; no firm D call. Germline-derived CDR1 and CDR2 are MNHEY and SVGEGT. CDR3 length equals 13 residues. With 5 bases removed from V and 3 bases from J, the gap between germline ends came to 11 bases. As DNA, the CDR3 is TGTGCCAGCAGTAACAGTGGGTTCTACGAGCAGTACTTC. Translated: CASSNSGFYEQYF.

In its sample, this clonotype was seen a few times. The rearrangement joins TRBV7-2 to TRBJ2-5; D unresolved. Trimming removed 4 bases at V and 4 bases at J, with 16 bases between. CDR1 and CDR2 from the germline V gene are SGHTA and FQGNSA. This CDR3 region has 15 residues. The CDR3 sequence: CASSSLTHLGETQYF. The CDR3 DNA is TGTGCCAGCAGCTCCCTGACTCATCTGGGAGAGACCCAGTACTTC.

The chain couples TRBV20-1 to TRBJ2-1; the match to TRBD2 covers 9 bases. The CDR3 is made up of 15 amino acids. Germline trimming cut 3 bases from V and 4 bases from J; bases unmatched to any gene: 7. Germline V gene sequence: CDR1 DFQATT, CDR2 SNEGSKA (reference sequence). CDR3 sequence reads: CSASSASGMYNEQFF. The CDR3 coding sequence is TGCAGTGCTAGTTCGGCTAGCGGGATGTACAATGAGCAGTTCTTC.

On this clonotype: An end of the junction differs from the germline gene, which may be a read error. The V gene is TRBV11-2, the J gene TRBJ2-7; D perhaps matches TRBD1 (6 bases). The length of the CDR3 is 15 residues. CDR1 is SGHAT, CDR2 FQNNGV, per germline. CDR3 in DNA: TGTGCCAGCAGCTTAGAGCTGGGGACATCCTTCGAGCAGTACTTC. It specifies CASSLELGTSFEQYF. Filled out from reference TRBV11-2 and TRBJ2-7, the complete variable domain reads EAGVAQSPRYKIIEKRQSVAFWCNPISGHATLYWYQQILGQGPKLLIQFQNNGVVDDSQLPKDRFSAERLKGVDSTLKIQPAKLEDSAVYLCASSLELGTSFEQYFGPGTRLTVT.

This clonotype has more than one count but fewer than ten. The chain has TRBV20-1 and TRBJ1-1, with D perhaps TRBD1 (6 bases). The CDR3 runs to 14 residues. Germline loops: CDR1 DFQATT, CDR2 SNEGSKA (reference sequence). The ends were cut back, 6 bases at V and 7 bases at J, with 21 bases in the middle. The CDR3 DNA is TGCAGTGCCCTCCTACAAACGGGGGGGCATGAAGCTTTCTTT. Translating it yields CSALLQTGGHEAFF.

This clonotype has more than one count but fewer than ten. In DNA form, the CDR3 reads TGTGCCAGTAGTGGGACTAGCGGACCCTTCTCCTACAATGAGCAGTTCTTC. This translates into CASSGTSGPFSYNEQFF. V gene TRBV19 combines with J gene TRBJ2-1, with 11 bases matching TRBD2. V was pared by 5 bases and J by 0 bases, with 6 bases of the junction left unmatched. From germline, CDR1 is LNHDA and CDR2 SQIVND (reference sequence). The CDR3 is 17 residues long.

This clonotype occurred a few times. The chain joins TRBV19 to TRBJ2-3, with 11 bases fitting TRBD2. This CDR3 spans 15 amino acids. The germline CDR1 and CDR2 sequences are LNHDA and SQIVND (reference sequence). V gave up 7 bases and J gave up 3 bases; unmatched junction bases: 6. CDR3 protein: CASTFSGRGTDTQYF. CDR3 nucleotides: TGTGCCAGTACCTTTAGCGGGAGGGGGACAGATACGCAGTATTTT.

The chain employs TRBV29-1 and TRBJ2-1; perhaps TRBD1 as D (5 bases). This CDR3 has 14 residues. Germline V gene lookup returns CDR1 SQVTM and CDR2 ANQGSEA. V lost 7 bases and J lost 5, with 18 bases in between. Written as DNA, the CDR3 is TGCAGCGCGTCAGGGTCGTTTCTTCACAATGAGCAGTTCTTC. Residues: CSASGSFLHNEQFF.

This chain joins TRBV5-1 and TRBJ2-3, with D unclear. CDR1 and CDR2 (germline): SGHRS, YFSETQ. The germline V and J ends were trimmed by 2 bases and 6 bases, with 13 bases remaining between them. CDR3 length equals 14 residues. The CDR3 is CASSFGAQLDTQYF. The DNA of the CDR3 is TGCGCCAGCAGCTTTGGAGCCCAGTTGGATACGCAGTATTTT.

This clonotype was found a few times. V usage is TRBV20-1 and J usage is TRBJ2-1, with 9 bases matching TRBD2. The junction had 11 bases not matched to a gene; V was cut back by 5 bases and J by 12 bases. The V gene's germline CDR1 is DFQATT and CDR2 SNEGSKA (reference sequence). The CDR3 covers 13 residues. The CDR3 DNA sequence: TGCAGTGCTGGGGGACTAGCAAATTTAGGGCAGTTCTTC. Protein sequence: CSAGGLANLGQFF.

There are a few counts of this clonotype. The V call is TRBV5-6, the J call TRBJ2-2; no definite D call. CDR1 SGHDT and CDR2 YYEEEE come from the germline V gene. The CDR3 contains 13 residues. Trimming removed 4 bases from V and 7 bases from J, with 11 bases in between. In nucleotides, the CDR3 is TGTGCCAGCAGCCCTTCCTTCAGCGGGGAGCTGTTTTTT. Translation: CASSPSFSGELFF. Full variable domain (outside the CDR3, taken from reference TRBV5-6 and TRBJ2-2): DAGVTQSPTHLIKTRGQQVTLRCSPKSGHDTVSWYQQALGQGPQFIFQYYEEEERQRGNFPDRFSGHQFPNYSSELNVNALLLGDSALYLCASSPSFSGELFFGEGSRLTVL.

This rearrangement joins TRBV20-1 to TRBJ2-3; D is ambiguous. Germline CDR1 and CDR2: DFQATT and SNEGSKA (reference sequence). The CDR3 is made up of 13 amino acids. Between the trimmed V and J ends, which lost 8 bases and 2 bases, there was a span of 14 bases. The CDR3 reads CSTYRSNTDTQYF. The CDR3, as DNA: TGCAGTACTTACAGAAGTAACACAGATACGCAGTATTTT.

The rearrangement uses TRBV5-1 and TRBJ2-1; the D gene is possibly TRBD2 (5 bases). This CDR3 comprises 15 residues. CDR1 and CDR2 (germline): SGHRS, YFSETQ. V lost 5 bases, J lost 4 bases, and 16 bases lay in between. The CDR3, as DNA: TGCGCCAGCAGTTTAGAGGGTTCCGGGTACAATGAGCAGTTCTTC. Protein: CASSLEGSGYNEQFF.

This chain links TRBV7-2 with TRBJ2-3, with no clear D. V gave up 2 bases and J gave up 5 bases, with 11 bases separating them. CDR3 length: 14 residues. CDR1 and CDR2 from the germline V gene are SGHTA and FQGNSA. The CDR3 sequence: CASSLRSPRDTQYF. The CDR3 DNA is TGTGCCAGCAGCTTAAGGAGTCCCCGAGATACGCAGTATTTT.

This clonotype was seen a few times. The chain couples TRBV20-1 to TRBJ2-7, with D possibly TRBD1 on 6 matching bases. The V end was cut by 4 bases, the J end by 3 bases, with 7 bases between. There are 11 residues in the CDR3. Germline V gene lookup returns CDR1 DFQATT and CDR2 SNEGSKA (reference sequence). The CDR3 sequence is CSATGDYEQYF. CDR3 DNA sequence: TGCAGTGCTACAGGGGACTACGAGCAGTACTTC.

This chain links TRBV11-2 with TRBJ2-5, with D perhaps TRBD1 (5 bases). CDR3 length: 15 amino acids. V was pared by 4 bases and J by 2 bases, with 14 bases between. Germline CDR1 and CDR2: SGHAT and FQNNGV. The CDR3: CASSSIIGVQETQYF. CDR3 in DNA: TGTGCCAGCAGCTCAATAATAGGGGTACAAGAGACCCAGTACTTC.

The chain joins TRBV9 to TRBJ2-1; 7 positions match TRBD2. This CDR3 is 14 amino acids long. CDR1 is SGDLS, CDR2 YYNGEE, per germline. V lost 4 bases, J lost 5 bases, and 6 bases stayed unmatched. The CDR3 coding sequence is TGTGCCAGCAGCCCCGGGGGGTGGGACAATGAGCAGTTCTTC. Translating it yields CASSPGGWDNEQFF.

This clonotype was counted between two and nine times. The chain carries TRBV29-1 and TRBJ2-7, with TRBD2 matching 8 bases. The J segment lost 4 bases and the V segment lost 8 bases, leaving 13 bases of the junction unmatched. The CDR3 runs 14 residues. Germline CDR1 and CDR2: SQVTM and ANQGSEA. The CDR3 DNA reads as TGCAGCCCCTATGGACTAGCCAACAGTTACGAGCAGTACTTC. Translating gives CSPYGLANSYEQYF.

This clonotype was detected only a few times. V and J are TRBV12-5 and TRBJ2-7; D possibly corresponds to TRBD2 (5 bases). Germline V gene sequence: CDR1 LGHNT, CDR2 FRNRAP. Trimming left V 0 bases short and J 3 bases short, with 6 bases between. CDR3 length equals 13 residues. The chain's CDR3 is CASGLVGLYEQYF. The CDR3 region has the DNA TGTGCTAGTGGTTTGGTCGGACTCTACGAGCAGTACTTC.

Details on this clonotype: A junction boundary mismatches the germline segment, possibly from a read error. The chain has TRBV7-8 and TRBJ2-7; 12 bases line up with TRBD2. The germline gives CDR1 SGHVS, CDR2 FQNEAQ. The CDR3 runs 16 residues. The CDR3 is CASSVASGRALYEQYF. CDR3 sequence (DNA): TGTGCCAGCAGCGTAGCTAGCGGGAGGGCGCTATACGAGCAGTACTTC.

V usage is TRBV27 and J usage is TRBJ2-2; the match to TRBD1 covers 10 bases. Germline CDR1 is MNHEY and CDR2 is SMNVEV (reference sequence). The CDR3 has 17 amino acids. The J segment lost 6 bases and the V segment lost 3 bases, leaving 10 bases of the junction unmatched. The CDR3: CASSLEHRDRGSGELFF. CDR3 coding DNA: TGTGCCAGCAGTTTGGAGCACCGGGACAGGGGCTCCGGGGAGCTGTTTTTT.

J is TRBJ2-1 and V is TRBV20-1; a weak D match, TRBD1 (6 bases). V was pared by 5 bases and J by 0 bases, with 20 bases between. This CDR3 has 17 amino acids. From germline, CDR1 is DFQATT and CDR2 SNEGSKA (reference sequence). The CDR3 loop is CSAPKLQGMGSYNEQFF. The CDR3 coding sequence is TGCAGTGCTCCGAAGCTGCAGGGGATGGGCTCCTACAATGAGCAGTTCTTC.